Listed here are 8 T cell receptor beta chains from one sample, sequenced in a study of blood T cell repertoires in COVID-19 (TCRdb year 2020). The library was generated by the immunoSEQ multiplex PCR assay. TCRdb retrieved this table from immuneACCESS and kept in-frame rearrangements only. Not all clones are present; in checked studies, unresolved V genes account for under half, and no reason is known for the remainder. This sample lists under 250,000 clones; about 83% were detected once. The top ten clones comprise 4.5% to 5% of the sample. Sequenced: PBMCs or T cells enriched from blood (not recorded which). These receptors were obtained from a woman aged 45-60 years who had been exposed to COVID-19.

This chain joins TRBV2 and TRBJ1-4; 7 nucleotides agree with TRBD1. This CDR3 is built from 14 residues. V trimming: 5 bases; J trimming: 7 bases; junction bases outside the gene matches: 7. The germline V gene has CDR1 SNHLY and CDR2 FYNNEI. In DNA form, the CDR3 reads TGTGCCAGCAGTTCGGACAGGAGGGTTGAAAAACTGTTTTTT. It is translated as CASSSDRRVEKLFF.

The V call is TRBV11-2, the J call TRBJ2-3, with 8 bases identical to TRBD2. Germline V CDR1 and CDR2: SGHAT, FQNNGV. The CDR3 extends over 15 amino acids. V was pared by 0 bases and J by 6 bases, with 5 bases of the junction left unmatched. CDR3 nucleotide sequence: TGTGCCAGCAGCTTAGATGGGGCTAGCGGGGATACGCAGTATTTT. This translates into CASSLDGASGDTQYF.

This chain connects TRBV19 to TRBJ1-5, with TRBD1 as a possible D gene (6 bases). The CDR3 is 17 residues long. Germline V gene data show CDR1 as LNHDA and CDR2 as SQIVND (reference sequence). Trimming left V 3 bases short and J 0 bases short, with 15 bases between. The CDR3 nucleotides are TGTGCCAGTAGTATTGGGGGGAGGGGGTATAGCAATCAGCCCCAGCATTTT. It is translated as CASSIGGRGYSNQPQHF. Combining the CDR3 with reference TRBV19 and TRBJ1-5 gives the whole variable domain DGGITQSPKYLFRKEGQNVTLSCEQNLNHDAMYWYRQDPGQGLRLIYYSQIVNDFQKGDIAEGYSVSREKKESFPLTVTSAQKNPTAFYLCASSIGGRGYSNQPQHFGDGTRLSIL.

This chain joins TRBV18 and TRBJ2-7; 8 nucleotides align to TRBD1. This CDR3 has 13 residues. The V gene's germline CDR1 is KGHSH and CDR2 LQKENI. After removal of 2 bases from V and 5 bases from J, the junction contained 2 bases not matched to a gene. The CDR3 coding sequence is TGTGCCAGCTCACCAGCAGGGGGCCACGAGCAGTACTTC. Protein: CASSPAGGHEQYF. Full variable domain (remainder filled in from reference TRBV18 and TRBJ2-7): NAGVMQNPRHLVRRRGQEARLRCSPMKGHSHVYWYRQLPEEGLKFMVYLQKENIIDESGMPKERFSAEFPKEGPSILRIQQVVRGDSAAYFCASSPAGGHEQYFGPGTRLTVT.

The chain has TRBV7-8 and TRBJ1-1; perhaps TRBD1 as D (5 bases). With 6 bases removed from V and 5 bases from J, the gap between germline ends came to 16 bases. Germline CDR1 is SGHVS and CDR2 is FQNEAQ. This CDR3 has 14 residues. The CDR3 loop reads CASSTAGGETEAFF. Written as DNA, the CDR3 is TGTGCCAGCAGTACTGCGGGGGGGGAGACTGAAGCTTTCTTT.

This chain uses TRBV5-1 with TRBJ2-7; D gene ambiguous. V dropped 4 bases and J dropped 7 bases, with 15 bases sitting between them. Germline V gives CDR1 SGHRS, CDR2 YFSETQ. The CDR3 is 13 residues long. The CDR3: CASSTGSLSEQYF. CDR3 nucleotide sequence: TGCGCCAGCAGCACTGGTTCGTTGTCGGAGCAGTACTTC.

The chain combines TRBV5-1 with TRBJ2-7; 9 bases fit TRBD2. The CDR3 totals 16 residues. V gave up 0 bases and J gave up 4 bases; unmatched junction bases: 8. Germline CDR1 and CDR2: SGHRS and YFSETQ. The DNA for the CDR3 is TGCGCCAGCAGCTTGGAGAATAGCGGGGGACCGTACGAGCAGTACTTC. Translation: CASSLENSGGPYEQYF.

The chain joins TRBV28 to TRBJ1-2, with TRBD1 identical over 9 bases. V was clipped by 3 bases and J by 0 bases; unmatched bases: 8. This CDR3 is built from 17 residues. The germline V gene has CDR1 MDHEN and CDR2 SYDVKM. The CDR3 here is CASSFMGQGTSNYGYTF. Written as DNA, the CDR3 is TGTGCCAGCAGTTTTATGGGACAGGGAACGTCTAACTATGGCTACACCTTC.